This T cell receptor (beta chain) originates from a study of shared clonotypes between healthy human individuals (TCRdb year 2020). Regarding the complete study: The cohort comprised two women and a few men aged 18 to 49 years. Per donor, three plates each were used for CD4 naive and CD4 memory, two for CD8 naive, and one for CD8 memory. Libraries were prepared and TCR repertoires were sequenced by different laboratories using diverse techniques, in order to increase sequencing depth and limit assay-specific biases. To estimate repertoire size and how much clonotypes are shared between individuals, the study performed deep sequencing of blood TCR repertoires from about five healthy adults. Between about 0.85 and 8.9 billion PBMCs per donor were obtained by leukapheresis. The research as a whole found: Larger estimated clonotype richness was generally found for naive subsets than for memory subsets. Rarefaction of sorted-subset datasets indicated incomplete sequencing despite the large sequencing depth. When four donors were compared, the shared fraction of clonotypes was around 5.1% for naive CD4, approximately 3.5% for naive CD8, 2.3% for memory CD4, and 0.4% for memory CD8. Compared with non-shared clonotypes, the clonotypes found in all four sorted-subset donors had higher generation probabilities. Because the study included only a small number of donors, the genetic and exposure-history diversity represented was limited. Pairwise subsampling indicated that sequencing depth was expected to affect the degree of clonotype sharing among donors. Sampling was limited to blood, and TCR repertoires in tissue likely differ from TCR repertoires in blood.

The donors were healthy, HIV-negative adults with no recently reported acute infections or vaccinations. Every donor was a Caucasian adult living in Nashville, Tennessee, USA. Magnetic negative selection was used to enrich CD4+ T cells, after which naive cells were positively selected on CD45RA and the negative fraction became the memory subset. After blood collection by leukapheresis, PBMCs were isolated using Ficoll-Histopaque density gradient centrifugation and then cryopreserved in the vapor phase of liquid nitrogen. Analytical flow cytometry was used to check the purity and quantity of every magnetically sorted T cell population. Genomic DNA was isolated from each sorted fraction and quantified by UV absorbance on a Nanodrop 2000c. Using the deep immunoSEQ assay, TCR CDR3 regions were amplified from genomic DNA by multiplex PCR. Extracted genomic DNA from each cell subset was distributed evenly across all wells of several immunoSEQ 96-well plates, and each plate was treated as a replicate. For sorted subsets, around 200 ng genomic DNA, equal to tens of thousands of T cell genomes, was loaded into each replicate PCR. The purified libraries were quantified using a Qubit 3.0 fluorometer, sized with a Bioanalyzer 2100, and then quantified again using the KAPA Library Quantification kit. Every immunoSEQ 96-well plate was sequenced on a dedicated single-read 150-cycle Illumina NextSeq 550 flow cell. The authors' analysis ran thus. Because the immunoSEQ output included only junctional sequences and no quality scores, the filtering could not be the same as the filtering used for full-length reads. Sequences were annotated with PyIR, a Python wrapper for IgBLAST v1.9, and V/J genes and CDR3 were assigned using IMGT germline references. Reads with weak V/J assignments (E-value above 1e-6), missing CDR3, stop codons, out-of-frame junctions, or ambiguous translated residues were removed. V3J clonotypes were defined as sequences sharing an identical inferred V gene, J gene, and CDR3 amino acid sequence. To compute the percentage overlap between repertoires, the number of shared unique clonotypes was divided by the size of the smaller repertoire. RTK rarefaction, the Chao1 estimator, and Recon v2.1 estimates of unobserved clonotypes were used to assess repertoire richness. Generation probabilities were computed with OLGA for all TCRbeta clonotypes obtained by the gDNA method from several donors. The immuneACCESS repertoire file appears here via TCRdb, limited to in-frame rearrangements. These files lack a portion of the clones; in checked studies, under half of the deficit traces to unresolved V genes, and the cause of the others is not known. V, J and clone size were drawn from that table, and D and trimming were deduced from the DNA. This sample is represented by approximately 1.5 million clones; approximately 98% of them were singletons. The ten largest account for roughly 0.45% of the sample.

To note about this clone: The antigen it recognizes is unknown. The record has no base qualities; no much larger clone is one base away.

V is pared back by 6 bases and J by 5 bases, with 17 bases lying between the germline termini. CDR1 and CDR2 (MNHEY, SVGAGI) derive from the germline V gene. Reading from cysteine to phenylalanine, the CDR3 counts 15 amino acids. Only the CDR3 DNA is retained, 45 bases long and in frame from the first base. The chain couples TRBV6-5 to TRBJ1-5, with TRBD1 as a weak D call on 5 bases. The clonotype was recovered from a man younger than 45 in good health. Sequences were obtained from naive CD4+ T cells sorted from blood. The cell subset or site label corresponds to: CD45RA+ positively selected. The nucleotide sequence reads TGTGCCAGCAGCCGCAGGGCCTCCGCCGATCAGCCCCAGCATTTT. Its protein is CASSRRASADQPQHF.